This TCR beta chain emerged from a study of type 1 and type 2 diabetes patients listed by TCRdb under 2016. Study-wide context: Some 10 type 1 diabetes patients, a few type 2 diabetes patients and 6 or 7 nondiabetic controls, all recruited in China, made up the cohort. Across the study, CD4+ and CD8+ T cells were positively selected from PBMCs using CD4 or CD8 MicroBeads on MACS columns. A total of 15 million to 20 million paired-end reads was generated across the whole study. The study profiled TCRbeta repertoires by high-throughput sequencing to compare type 1 diabetes, type 2 diabetes and nondiabetic individuals. For the type 1 diabetes patients, the type 2 diabetes patients acted as a disease comparison group. V gene usage was similar between 20-cycle and approximately 27-cycle amplification, suggesting similar primer efficiencies and random PCR bias. The TCRbeta libraries underwent paired-end sequencing on Illumina HiSeq 2000 or MiSeq instruments.

TCRdb records Illumina MiSeq as the sequencer. Genomic DNA from sorted T cell subsets served as template for TCRbeta CDR3 amplification. The TCRbeta CDR3 region was amplified by multiplex PCR using 30 forward and 13 reverse primers. PCR products were purified with AMPure XP beads, then indices and adaptors were added in a second approximately 25-cycle PCR. Libraries were gel-purified using the QIAquick Gel Extraction Kit before sequencing. The authors' pipeline ran thus. Paired-end reads were merged with FLASH and aligned to IMGT V, D and J germline references using IgBLAST. Reads with below 70% alignment identity to germline references were discarded, and 11,114,426 reads were retained study-wide. Following IMGT definitions, CDR3 boundaries, reading frame and productivity were assigned. A highly-expanded clone was defined as any clone making up 1% or more of reads, and normalized Shannon entropy served as the measure of diversity. Group differences in Shannon entropy were tested with unpaired two-tailed t-tests. TCRdb applied fastp at Q25 and MiXCR to the public reads, then kept only in-frame beta chains. CDR3 protein sequences are deduplicated, and each keeps its most common genes and DNA. The V and J calls were not made by the authors but by TCRdb's processing. The sample yields some 250,000 distinct CDR3 sequences; around 47% were counted once. The ten largest clones represent around 13% of the sample.

This clonotype was found a few times. Its antigen is still unknown. Within one base of it there is no much larger clone, and no base qualities were kept. What the work shows at the level of the full study, not this receptor alone: High diversity was shown by type 2 diabetes repertoires, and the diversity was significantly greater than that of type 1 diabetes repertoires in both CD4+ and CD8+ T cells. The study groups were not matched for age and gender, which could bias interpretation. Few highly-expanded CD4+ clones, median one, were found in type 2 diabetes patients, accounting for a median about 4% of reads. Type 2 diabetes and control samples had highly correlated V and J gene usage patterns, with the correlation between samples averaging about 0.97. Because only a limited number of T2D and control samples were sequenced, some T1D-only HECs might also appear in more T2D or control samples.

Between the V and J ends, shortened by 0 bases and 3 bases respectively, the junction contains 17 bases. From a lookup of the germline V gene, CDR1 and CDR2 are SGHVS and FQNEAQ. Taken from cysteine to phenylalanine, the CDR3 has 18 residues. The DNA shown is the 54-base CDR3, in frame from base 1. Every diabetic patient fulfilled standard classification criteria for type 1 or type 2 diabetes, and glucose and C-peptide were evaluated using WHO-recommended methods. Donors with other autoimmune diseases or infections within the previous four weeks were excluded from participation. From each participant, around 10 milliliters of peripheral blood were collected. PBMCs were isolated with LymphoPrep density separation.

This receptor was identified in a man between 18 and 29 years old with type 2 diabetes. Sequenced: peripheral blood mononuclear cells (PBMCs). The chain links TRBV7-8 with TRBJ1-4, and TRBD1 may be the D gene, going by 5 matching bases. For the CDR3, the sequence is CASSLARRQGGANEKLFF. In nucleotide form, the sequence is TGTGCCAGCAGCTTAGCGCGCCGGCAGGGAGGGGCTAATGAAAAACTGTTTTTT.